This T cell receptor beta chain was identified during a study of blood T cell repertoires in COVID-19. Overall study context: Spain, Italy and the United States supplied samples that represented acute and convalescent COVID-19.

V shed 2 bases, J shed 4 bases, and the junction held 6 bases outside the gene matches. This CDR3 comprises 16 residues. Germline CDR1 is SGHRS and CDR2 is YFSETQ. As handled by the study authors: Counts of nucleated cells, estimated from reference gene primer amplification, were obtained. Sequenced by immunoSEQ multiplex PCR; TCRdb stores in-frame clones only, minus some. V, J and clone size reflect that table, while D and trimming were determined from the DNA. The data show over 100,000 clones, around 86% seen once. This chain uses TRBV5-1 with TRBJ1-4; TRBD1 matches 9 bases. The material sequenced was peripheral blood. This clonotype was sampled from a man between 65 and 85 years old with acute or convalescent COVID-19. CDR3 DNA: TGCGCCAGCAGCTTTGGGGGGACAGGGCTTAATGAAAAACTGTTTTTT. Translation: CASSFGGTGLNEKLFF.